These 8 T cell receptor beta chains were all obtained from the same sample, sequenced in a study of T-cell memory formation after mild COVID-19. In TCRdb, the 5' RACE reads were re-called with MiXCR into one record per CDR3 protein. Of about 140,000 distinct CDR3 sequences listed, more than 13% were seen once; the top ten hold about 26%. Source material: PBMCs or a T cell subset sorted from them (not recorded which). These receptors all stem from an adult woman who had mild COVID-19 (a few samples of this study predate the infection). Cell type and time point are not known.

Only a few counts were recorded for this clonotype. The chain employs TRBV7-9 and TRBJ2-2; D is perhaps TRBD1 (6 bases). V was pared by 6 bases and J by 6 bases, with 14 bases between. Germline V CDR1 and CDR2: SEHNR, FQNEAQ (reference sequence). This CDR3 has 14 residues. The CDR3 protein is CASSHDRRPGELFF. For the CDR3, the DNA is TGTGCCAGCAGTCACGACAGGCGGCCCGGGGAGCTGTTTTTT. Complete variable domain (other parts from reference TRBV7-9 and TRBJ2-2): DTGVSQNPRHKITKRGQNVTFRCDPISEHNRLYWYRQTLGQGPEFLTYFQNEAQLEKSRLLSDRFSAERPKGSFSTLEIQRTEQGDSAMYLCASSHDRRPGELFFGEGSRLTVL.

This clonotype has only a few counts. This chain uses TRBV27 with TRBJ2-1; 13 bases agree with TRBD2. Germline loops: CDR1 MNHEY, CDR2 SMNVEV (reference sequence). This CDR3 region has 19 residues. With 3 bases clipped from V and 8 bases from J, the junction kept 16 bases outside the gene matches. The CDR3 is CASSFYGSRGLAGVYEQFF. In DNA form, the CDR3 reads TGTGCCAGCAGTTTTTATGGTAGTCGAGGACTAGCGGGAGTATATGAGCAGTTCTTC.

This chain uses TRBV2 with TRBJ2-7; 16 nucleotides align to TRBD2. J was trimmed by 5 bases and V by 3 bases; bases with no gene match: 4. The CDR3 spans 16 residues. Germline-derived CDR1 and CDR2 are SNHLY and FYNNEI. CDR3 amino acids: CASSEGTSGRVHEQYF. CDR3 coding DNA: TGTGCCAGCAGTGAGGGGACTAGCGGGAGGGTCCACGAGCAGTACTTC.

V usage is TRBV7-2 and J usage is TRBJ2-3; 8 nucleotides agree with TRBD2. The J segment lost 2 bases and the V segment lost 7 bases, leaving 8 bases of the junction unmatched. CDR3 length: 15 amino acids. The germline V gene has CDR1 SGHTA and CDR2 FQGNSA. CDR3 sequence (DNA): TGTGCCAGCAAGCATCGGGGGGGCAACACAGATACGCAGTATTTT. Encoded protein: CASKHRGGNTDTQYF.

The chain uses TRBV5-1 and TRBJ2-3; 7 nucleotides align to TRBD2. CDR1 is SGHRS and CDR2 is YFSETQ in the germline V gene. V shed 0 bases, J shed 6 bases, and the junction held 7 bases outside the gene matches. This CDR3 contains 15 residues. CDR3 sequence reads: CASSLASGALDTQYF. The CDR3 nucleotides are TGCGCCAGCAGCTTGGCTAGCGGTGCGCTGGATACGCAGTATTTT. Using reference TRBV5-1 and TRBJ2-3 for the parts outside the CDR3, the full variable domain is KAGVTQTPRYLIKTRGQQVTLSCSPISGHRSVSWYQQTPGQGLQFLFEYFSETQRNKGNFPGRFSGRQFSNSRSEMNVSTLELGDSALYLCASSLASGALDTQYFGPGTRLTVL.

The chain employs TRBV4-1 and TRBJ2-1; D tentatively reads TRBD1 or TRBD2 (7 bases each). Germline V lookup: CDR1 MGHRA, CDR2 YSYEKL. Trimming removed 1 base at V and 7 bases at J, with 11 bases between. CDR3 size: 14 residues. Written as DNA, the CDR3 is TGCGCCAGCAGCCAAGCTCAGGGGGGGAATGAGCAGTTCTTC. Translating it yields CASSQAQGGNEQFF.

This clonotype has a handful of counts. The genes are TRBV20-1 and TRBJ1-1; D gene ambiguous. This CDR3 contains 14 residues. Germline V gene sequence: CDR1 DFQATT, CDR2 SNEGSKA (reference sequence). V gave up 3 bases and J gave up 5 bases, with 16 bases separating them. CDR3 residues: CSASYIGRVTEAFF. The CDR3 DNA follows: TGCAGTGCTAGTTACATAGGGAGGGTGACTGAAGCTTTCTTT.

This clonotype was found a few times. V and J are TRBV12-3 or TRBV12-4 and TRBJ2-2; TRBD2 might be the D (5 bases). The germline V and J ends were trimmed by 5 bases and 0 bases, with 13 bases remaining between them. This CDR3 spans 16 amino acids. The CDR3 DNA reads TGTGCCAGCAGTCTACGGGATCACCCGAACACCGGGGAGCTGTTTTTT. Its translation: CASSLRDHPNTGELFF.